This T cell receptor beta chain is drawn from a study of cytomegalovirus exposure and HLA in healthy donors. This clone was observed once. With 4 bases removed from V and 0 bases from J, the gap between germline ends came to 19 bases. The CDR3 totals 18 residues. Germline CDR1 is SGHRS and CDR2 is YFSETQ. The PCR was carried out with 60 Vbeta primers and 13 Jbeta primers. Profiled with immunoSEQ multiplex PCR; TCRdb holds only in-frame clones, not every one. The sample contains tens of thousands of clones, roughly 87% of which appear only once. Sequenced: PBMCs. The clonotype comes from a woman aged 35 to 49 in good health and CMV-seropositive. The chain couples TRBV5-1 to TRBJ2-2, with D possibly being TRBD1 (6 bases). The CDR3: CASSPDYLDRANTGELFF. The CDR3 DNA reads TGCGCCAGCAGCCCCGACTATTTGGACAGAGCGAACACCGGGGAGCTGTTTTTT. Full variable domain (remainder filled in from reference TRBV5-1 and TRBJ2-2): KAGVTQTPRYLIKTRGQQVTLSCSPISGHRSVSWYQQTPGQGLQFLFEYFSETQRNKGNFPGRFSGRQFSNSRSEMNVSTLELGDSALYLCASSPDYLDRANTGELFFGEGSRLTVL.